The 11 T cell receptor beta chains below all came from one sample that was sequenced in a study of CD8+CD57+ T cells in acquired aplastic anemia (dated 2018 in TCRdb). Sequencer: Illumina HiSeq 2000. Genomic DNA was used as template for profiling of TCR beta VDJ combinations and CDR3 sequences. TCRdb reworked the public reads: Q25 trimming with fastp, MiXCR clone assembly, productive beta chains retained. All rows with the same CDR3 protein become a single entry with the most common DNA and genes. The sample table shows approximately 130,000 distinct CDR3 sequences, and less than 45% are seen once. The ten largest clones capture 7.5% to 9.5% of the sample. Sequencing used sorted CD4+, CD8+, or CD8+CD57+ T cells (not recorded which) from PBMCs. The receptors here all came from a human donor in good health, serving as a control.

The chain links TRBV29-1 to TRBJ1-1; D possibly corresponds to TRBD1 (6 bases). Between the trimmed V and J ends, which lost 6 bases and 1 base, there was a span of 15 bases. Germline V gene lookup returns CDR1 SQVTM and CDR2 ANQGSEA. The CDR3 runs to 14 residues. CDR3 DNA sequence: TGCAGCGTGCCCCAGGGGTCGGGGAACACTGAAGCTTTCTTT. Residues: CSVPQGSGNTEAFF.

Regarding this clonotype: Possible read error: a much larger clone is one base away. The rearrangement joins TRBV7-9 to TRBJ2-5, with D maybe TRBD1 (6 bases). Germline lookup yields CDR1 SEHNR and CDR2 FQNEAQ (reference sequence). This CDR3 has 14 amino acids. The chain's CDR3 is CASSLGTFQESQYF. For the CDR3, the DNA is TGTGCCAGCAGCTTGGGGACATTCCAAGAGTCCCAGTACTTC.

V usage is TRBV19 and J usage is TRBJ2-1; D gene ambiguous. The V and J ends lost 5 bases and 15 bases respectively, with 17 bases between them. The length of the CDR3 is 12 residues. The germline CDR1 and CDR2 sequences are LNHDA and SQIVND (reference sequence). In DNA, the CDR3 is TGTGCCAGTAGTGTGGATCGTCAGTCGCGGTTCTTC. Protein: CASSVDRQSRFF.

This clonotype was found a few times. CDR3 nucleotide sequence: TGTGCCAGCAGCTTGGGACAGAACACTTATGGCTACACCTTC. Translated, it gives CASSLGQNTYGYTF. The genes are TRBV5-6 and TRBJ1-2; D perhaps matches TRBD1 (5 bases). Per germline, CDR1 SGHDT and CDR2 YYEEEE. This CDR3 comprises 14 residues. V lost 0 bases and J 5 bases, leaving 11 bases between the germline ends.

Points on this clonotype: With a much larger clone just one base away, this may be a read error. CDR3 in DNA: TGTGCCAGCAGCGCAGGACAGAACACAGATACGCAGTATTTT. It codes for CASSAGQNTDTQYF. The chain employs TRBV9 and TRBJ2-3; D possibly corresponds to TRBD1 (6 bases). The CDR3 loop spans 14 amino acids. Trimming cost V 3 bases and J 2 bases, with 10 bases left between them. Germline V gene data show CDR1 as SGDLS and CDR2 as YYNGEE.

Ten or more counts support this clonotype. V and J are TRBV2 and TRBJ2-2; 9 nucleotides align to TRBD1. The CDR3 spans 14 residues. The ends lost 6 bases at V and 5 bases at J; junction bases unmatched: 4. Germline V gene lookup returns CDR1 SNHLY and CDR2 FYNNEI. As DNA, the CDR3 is TGTGCCAGCAGAAGGGGACAGGGAACCGGGGAGCTGTTTTTT. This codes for CASRRGQGTGELFF.

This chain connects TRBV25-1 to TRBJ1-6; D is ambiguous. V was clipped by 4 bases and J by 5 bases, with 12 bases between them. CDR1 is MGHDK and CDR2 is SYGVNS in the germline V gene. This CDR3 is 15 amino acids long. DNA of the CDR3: TGTGCCAGCAGTGCCCTAGGGCGACATAATTCACCCCTCCACTTT. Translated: CASSALGRHNSPLHF.

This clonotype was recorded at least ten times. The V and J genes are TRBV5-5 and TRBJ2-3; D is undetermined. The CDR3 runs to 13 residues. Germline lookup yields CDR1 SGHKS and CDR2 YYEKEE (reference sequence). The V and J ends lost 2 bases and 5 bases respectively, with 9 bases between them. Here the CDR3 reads CASSLPSEDTQYF. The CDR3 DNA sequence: TGTGCCAGCAGCTTACCCTCAGAAGATACGCAGTATTTT.

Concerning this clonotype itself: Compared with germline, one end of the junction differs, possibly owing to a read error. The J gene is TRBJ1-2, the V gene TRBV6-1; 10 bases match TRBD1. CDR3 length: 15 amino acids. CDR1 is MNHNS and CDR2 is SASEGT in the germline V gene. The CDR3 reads CAGRAGQGVSYGYTF. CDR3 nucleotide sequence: TGTGCCGGCAGGGCCGGACAGGGGGTAAGCTATGGCTACACCTTC.

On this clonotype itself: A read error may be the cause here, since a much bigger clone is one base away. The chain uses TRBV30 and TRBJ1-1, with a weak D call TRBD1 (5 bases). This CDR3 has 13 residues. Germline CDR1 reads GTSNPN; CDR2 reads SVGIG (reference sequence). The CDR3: CAWRTAGGTGAFF. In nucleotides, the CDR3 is TGTGCCTGGAGGACCGCCGGTGGGACTGGAGCTTTCTTT.

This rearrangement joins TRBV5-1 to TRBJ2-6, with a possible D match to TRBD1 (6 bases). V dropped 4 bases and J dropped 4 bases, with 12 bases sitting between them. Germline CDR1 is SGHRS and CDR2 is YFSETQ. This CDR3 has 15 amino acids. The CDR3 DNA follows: TGCGCCAGCAGCGGGCGCGGACAGGGGGCCAACGTCCTGACTTTC. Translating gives CASSGRGQGANVLTF.